One T cell receptor beta chain is described in this entry. As yet, its antigen is unknown. Sequencing used immunoSEQ multiplex PCR; TCRdb keeps in-frame clones, though not all of them. Seen here are 90,000 to 120,000 clones, around nine tenths observed once, and the top ten hold under 2.5%. The CDR3 is 15 amino acids. The germline V and J ends were trimmed by 10 bases and 0 bases, with 16 bases remaining between them. Germline CDR1 and CDR2: MNHEY and SVGAGI. This sample is part of a study of T cell responses to AZD1222 COVID-19 vaccine. Study-wide points: Clonal diversity was possibly underestimated, and white British individuals and females predominated among donors. Per reports, nearly half of all spike-specific TCRs target regions that are unmutated in variants. Just a handful of AZD1222 recipients were seropositive at baseline. Spike was spanned by vaccine-associated CD4 TCRs, with dominance at 160-218 and 743-854.

The J gene is TRBJ2-1, the V gene TRBV6-5, with TRBD2 as a possible D gene (7 bases). The sequenced sample was peripheral blood, obtained 28 days after the second AZD1222 dose. This sequence originates from an adult who received the AZD1222 COVID-19 vaccine. The CDR3 DNA reads as TGTGCCACGGATGAGGGGGGGGGCTCCTACAATGAGCAGTTCTTC. Translation gives CATDEGGGSYNEQFF.